Listed here is a single T cell receptor beta chain. The sample belongs to a study of cytomegalovirus exposure and HLA in healthy donors. 13 Jbeta primers and 60 Vbeta primers were used for the PCR. The assay was immunoSEQ multiplex PCR, and TCRdb's table has in-frame clones only and misses some. The sample consists of around 190,000 clones, roughly 72% of them appearing once. Germline V lookup: CDR1 MGHDK, CDR2 SYGVNS. Trimming removed 5 bases from V and 10 bases from J; junction bases left unmatched: 10. This CDR3 spans 13 amino acids. The V gene is TRBV25-1, the J gene TRBJ1-1; TRBD1 aligns across 7 bases. The receptor was isolated from a man aged 25 to 45 in good health and CMV-seronegative. What was sequenced was PBMCs. CDR3 protein: CASSRDRAFGAFF. The CDR3 DNA reads as TGTGCCAGCAGTCGCGACAGGGCTTTTGGAGCTTTCTTT.